This T cell receptor beta chain was documented in a study of blood T cell repertoires in COVID-19. Study-level information: Sources were T cells, B-cell-depleted T cells, or PBMCs; the material itself was cDNA or gDNA.

Germline assignment: CDR1 SGDLS and CDR2 YYNGEE. The V and J ends lost 7 bases and 2 bases, in that order; junction bases with no gene match: 5. This CDR3 comprises 13 residues. Methods used by the authors: Researchers report that nucleated cell counts were estimated from reference gene primer amplification. The protocol was immunoSEQ multiplex PCR, while the TCRdb copy is restricted to in-frame clones and leaves out a portion. That table gives V, J and clone size, and the DNA gave D and trimming. The table lists fewer than 250,000 clones, about 89% of them singletons. The chain links TRBV9 to TRBJ2-7, with 8 nucleotides matching TRBD2. Sequencing was performed on peripheral blood. The sequence was collected from a man in his 60s who had recovered from COVID-19. The CDR3 coding sequence is TGTGCCAGCGGGCGTAGCGGGACCTACGAGCAGTACTTC. This sequence encodes CASGRSGTYEQYF.